This T cell receptor (beta chain) comes out of a study of shared clonotypes between healthy human individuals. TCRdb keeps only in-frame clones here, not all; method: immunoSEQ multiplex PCR. The sample has about 1 million clones; about 75% are singletons. The CDR3 contains 15 residues. The germline V gene encodes CDR1 SGDLS and CDR2 YYNGEE. The V segment lost 4 bases and the J segment 9 bases; nucleotides outside the gene matches: 11. CD4+ cells underwent separation, giving CD45RA+ naive and CD45RA-negative memory subsets. The receptor comes from a man between 18 and 35 years old in good health. The sequenced material came from memory CD4+ T cells sorted from blood. Indicated subset: CD45RA-negative fraction. The V gene is TRBV9, the J gene TRBJ2-1; 9 positions agree with TRBD1. CDR3 protein: CASSLPGQGFGEQFF. The DNA for the CDR3 is TGTGCCAGCAGCTTACCGGGACAGGGTTTCGGTGAGCAGTTCTTC.